This is a list of T cell receptor beta chains from one sample in a study of blood T cell repertoires in COVID-19. Clones were sequenced by immunoSEQ multiplex PCR, and TCRdb holds only the in-frame ones, with some missing. This table has 80,000 or so clones, about 89% appearing once. Input material: peripheral blood. These TCRs come from a woman aged 55-70 years with acute or convalescent COVID-19. Both conserved end residues are trimmed from each CDR3.

TRBJ2-5,TRBV9,ASSVVGTGGETQY
TRBJ2-7,TRBV5-4,ASSRRELEQY
TRBJ1-2,TRBV28,ASSFGGRGLYGYT
TRBJ2-1,TRBV10-1,ASSRGGPWEQF
TRBJ1-2,TRBV5-4,ASSSTGGSYGYT
TRBJ1-2,TRBV20-1,SASSRGAGGYT
TRBJ2-3,TRBV9,ASSTSAGDSTDTQY
TRBJ1-2,TRBV4-3,ASSQWVTGQVGYGYT
TRBJ2-2,TRBV27,ASSSRQGSRELF
TRBJ2-5,TRBV7-2,ASSLGGMSETQY
TRBJ2-7,TRBV27,ASSSRQTYEQY
TRBJ1-1,TRBV5-1,ASSFQGWGNTEAF
TRBJ1-3,TRBV7-9,ASSSRGYSGNTIY
TRBJ2-7,TRBV4-3,ASSQDRTGGSQY